Described below is a single T cell receptor beta chain sequence and its context. Its antigen is unknown. The record originates from a study of OX40 agonist ivuxolimab in advanced cancers. Germline V gene data show CDR1 as SGHAT and CDR2 as FQNNGV. The V gene lost 5 bases and the J gene lost 4 bases, with 12 bases spanning the gap. This CDR3 contains 14 residues. Overall study results and limits: Clonal expansion was seen in CD4+ and CD8+ blood T cells by week 6 at 0.1 to 3.0 mg/kg. Mean expanded clone counts were higher in CD8+ than CD4+ T cells.

Measured with immunoSEQ multiplex PCR; TCRdb has only the in-frame clones, and not every one. This repertoire shows some 87,000 clones, under 95% found once; its top ten account for roughly 0.4%. The sample was CD4+ or CD8+ T cells sorted from blood, taken in a trial of the OX40 agonist ivuxolimab. This clonotype was sampled from an adult with an advanced solid tumor such as melanoma, head and neck, liver or kidney cancer. V usage is TRBV11-2 and J usage is TRBJ2-1; a weak D match, TRBD2 (5 bases). CDR3 amino acids: CASSPPGIYNEQFF. DNA for the CDR3: TGTGCCAGCAGCCCCCCCGGGATATACAATGAGCAGTTCTTC.